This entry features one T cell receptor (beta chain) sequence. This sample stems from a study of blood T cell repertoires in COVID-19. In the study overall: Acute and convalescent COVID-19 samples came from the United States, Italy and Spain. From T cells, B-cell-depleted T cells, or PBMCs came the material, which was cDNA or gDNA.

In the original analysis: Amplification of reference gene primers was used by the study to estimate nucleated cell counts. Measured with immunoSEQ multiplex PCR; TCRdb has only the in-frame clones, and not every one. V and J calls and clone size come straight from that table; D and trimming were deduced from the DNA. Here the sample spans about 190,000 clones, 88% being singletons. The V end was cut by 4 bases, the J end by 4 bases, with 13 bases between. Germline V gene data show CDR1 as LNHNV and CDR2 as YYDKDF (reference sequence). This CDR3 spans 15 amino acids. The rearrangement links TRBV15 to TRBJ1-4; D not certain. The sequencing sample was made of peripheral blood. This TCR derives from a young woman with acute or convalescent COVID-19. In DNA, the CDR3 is TGTGCCACCAGCAAGCGACCGGTTGGTAATGAAAAACTGTTTTTT. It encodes CATSKRPVGNEKLFF.